This T cell receptor (beta chain) was documented in a study of memory CD4+ T cells and cytomegalovirus serostatus. General study points: A US-trained random forest predicted CMV serostatus with median AUC 0.91.

The sort gate was single viable CD3+CD4+CD8-CD45RO+ cells for memory CD4+ T cells. CD4+ T cells were isolated by positive magnetic selection. In regard to this clone: Antigen specificity is unknown.

Original processing notes: After removing out-of-frame reads, millions of distinct TCRbeta sequences remained. Libraries were prepared by immunoSEQ multiplex PCR; TCRdb keeps only in-frame clonotypes and omits some of them. The V and J calls and clone size come from that table; D and trimming were worked out from the DNA. The sample has 52,000 or so clones, roughly four fifths seen once. This CDR3 comprises 14 residues. Trimming took off 7 bases at V and 4 bases at J, with 16 bases between the two ends. Germline assignment: CDR1 LNHDA and CDR2 SQIVND (reference sequence). The specimen sequenced was memory CD4+ T cells from blood. The clonotype originates from an adult in good health and CMV-seronegative. V and J are TRBV19 and TRBJ1-2, with a weak D call TRBD1 (5 bases). CDR3 in DNA: TGTGCCAGTACCGCGCAGGGTCTTGGCTATGGCTACACCTTC. Protein: CASTAQGLGYGYTF.